These T cell receptor beta chains were read from a single sample in a study of T cell changes during pregnancy in multiple sclerosis. Produced via immunoSEQ multiplex PCR; TCRdb's table is partial and in-frame only. This sample has fewer than 65,000 clones, with 85% to 95% found just once. The sequencing used peripheral blood, collected in the second trimester of pregnancy. The source is a female donor with multiple sclerosis, enrolled in a pregnancy study. CDR3s include the opening cysteine and the closing phenylalanine or tryptophan. The D gene is left open where the match is weak. Rows give clone size only sometimes, using once, few, many, or a class for an expanded clone.

d_call clone_size j_call v_call cdr3_aa cdr3_nt
- - TRBJ1-2 TRBV6-4 CANKDNLYGYTF TGTGCCAACAAGGACAACCTTTATGGCTACACCTTC
- - TRBJ2-7 TRBV19 CASSLGQSTYEQYF TGTGCCAGTAGCCTCGGACAGTCCACCTACGAGCAGTACTTC
TRBD2 once TRBJ2-7 TRBV6-6 CASSYSKREGHEQYF TGTGCCAGCAGTTACTCGAAAAGGGAGGGGCACGAGCAGTACTTC
- - TRBJ2-3 TRBV18 CASSPYSGGTDTQYF TGTGCCAGCTCACCTTACAGCGGAGGCACAGATACGCAGTATTTT
- - TRBJ2-7 TRBV30 CAWGRTSYEQYF TGTGCCTGGGGGAGGACGTCCTACGAGCAGTACTTC
TRBD2 - TRBJ2-1 TRBV9 CASSDSSGPGHEQFF TGTGCCAGCAGCGATTCTAGCGGCCCCGGGCATGAGCAGTTCTTC
TRBD2 - TRBJ2-1 TRBV5-4 CASSSPWELAGIDHEQFF TGTGCCAGCAGCTCCCCTTGGGAACTAGCGGGAATTGACCATGAGCAGTTCTTC
- - TRBJ2-1 TRBV6-5 CASSSWGDRNEQFF TGTGCCAGCAGTTCCTGGGGGGATAGAAATGAGCAGTTCTTC
TRBD1 - TRBJ2-7 TRBV19 CASSLGTGGVNEQYF TGTGCCAGTAGTTTAGGGACAGGGGGAGTCAACGAGCAGTACTTC
- - TRBJ2-2 TRBV30 CAWSETGVSGELFF TGTGCCTGGAGCGAGACAGGTGTGTCCGGGGAGCTGTTTTTT